This T cell receptor (beta chain) was retrieved from a study of vaccination effects on CD4 cells after COVID-19. Study in general: IL-2 at about 10 IU/ml and peptides at approximately 9.5 ug/ml were added to cultured PBMC, fewer than 2.5 million per well.

Germline CDR1 SGHRS, CDR2 YFSETQ. The CDR3 sequence is 14 residues long. V dropped 4 bases and J dropped 8 bases, with 18 bases sitting between them. The table came from immunoSEQ multiplex PCR; TCRdb's copy has only in-frame clones and leaves some out. This sample yields under 40,000 clones, of which around 76% are seen a single time; roughly 3% belongs to the top ten. The authors isolated CD4+ T cells after around nine days of culture. Regarding this clone: The target antigen is unknown.

General study results and limits: Common cold coronaviruses were cross-recognized by only 1 of 255 vaccine-induced clones in healthy vaccinees.

The chain is built from TRBV5-1 and TRBJ1-1; no reliable D call. Specimen: CD4+ T cells from PBMCs cultured without peptide, collected before COVID-19 vaccination. This sequence was found in a human donor who received a COVID-19 vaccine. The CDR3 region is CASSMGKAGAEAFF. The DNA of the CDR3 is TGCGCCAGCAGCATGGGTAAGGCAGGAGCCGAAGCTTTCTTT.